One sample yielded the 31 T cell receptor beta chains listed below, sequenced in a study of neurological immune-mediated disorders. Using its own MiXCR run on the 5' RACE reads, TCRdb lists one record per CDR3 protein. Of tens of thousands of distinct CDR3 sequences in the sample, 10% to 13% were seen once. Material: PBMCs. These TCRs come from a woman under 40 with HTLV-1-associated myelopathy (HAM/TSP).

This clonotype was picked up many times. V is TRBV6-5 and J is TRBJ2-1; TRBD2 might be the D (5 bases). The V and J ends lost 6 bases and 6 bases respectively, with 18 bases between them. Germline V gives CDR1 MNHEY, CDR2 SVGAGI. The CDR3 covers 15 residues. This chain's CDR3 is CASSRGLRRGNEQFF. The CDR3 DNA is TGTGCCAGCAGCCGTGGGCTAAGACGGGGCAATGAGCAGTTCTTC.

This clonotype was seen many times. The chain combines TRBV30 with TRBJ2-1, with 8 bases identical to TRBD1. After removal of 3 bases from V and 3 bases from J, the junction contained 4 bases not matched to a gene. The length of the CDR3 is 14 residues. Germline V CDR1 and CDR2: GTSNPN, SVGIG (reference sequence). For the CDR3, the DNA is TGTGCCTGGAGCGCCGGGACAGGCTACAATGAGCAGTTCTTC. It specifies CAWSAGTGYNEQFF.

On this clonotype: A read error is possible here, since a much larger clone lies one base away. The gene calls are TRBV19 and TRBJ1-5, with 11 bases that match TRBD1. This CDR3 spans 16 amino acids. V lost 6 bases to trimming and J lost 3 bases; unmatched junction nucleotides: 7. CDR1 and CDR2 from the germline V gene are LNHDA and SQIVND (reference sequence). CDR3 nucleotide sequence: TGTGCCAGTAGGGGACAGGGGGTAAGAGACAATCAGCCCCAGCATTTT. The encoded protein is CASRGQGVRDNQPQHF.

This clonotype occurred many times. The chain couples TRBV2 to TRBJ2-1; 12 nucleotides match TRBD1. The CDR3 sequence is 15 residues long. The junction had 8 bases not matched to a gene; V was cut back by 6 bases and J by 8 bases. Per germline, CDR1 SNHLY and CDR2 FYNNEI. The CDR3 spells CASSAGTGGMHEQFF. CDR3 coding DNA: TGTGCCAGCAGCGCCGGGACAGGGGGCATGCATGAGCAGTTCTTC.

This sequence joins TRBV18 and TRBJ2-3; D uncertain. This CDR3 is built from 15 residues. Trimming removed 5 bases from V and 2 bases from J, with 14 bases in between. Per germline, CDR1 KGHSH and CDR2 LQKENI. The CDR3 DNA reads as TGTGCCAGCTCATCATCTGGGCATTACACAGATACGCAGTATTTT. Encoded protein: CASSSSGHYTDTQYF. The full variable domain, in which reference TRBV18 and TRBJ2-3 provide the parts outside the CDR3, is NAGVMQNPRHLVRRRGQEARLRCSPMKGHSHVYWYRQLPEEGLKFMVYLQKENIIDESGMPKERFSAEFPKEGPSILRIQQVVRGDSAAYFCASSSSGHYTDTQYFGPGTRLTVL.

This clonotype appeared many times. V usage is TRBV7-9 and J usage is TRBJ1-1, with D hard to call. This CDR3 comprises 14 residues. Trimming removed 3 bases at V and 10 bases at J, with 18 bases between. In germline, CDR1 is SEHNR, CDR2 FQNEAQ (reference sequence). This CDR3 reads CASSFGGLFFGAFF. The CDR3 bases are TGTGCCAGCAGCTTCGGAGGGCTCTTTTTCGGAGCTTTCTTT.

This clonotype was detected ten times or more. The gene calls are TRBV5-1 and TRBJ2-7; 10 positions agree with TRBD1. This CDR3 region has 14 residues. After removal of 4 bases from V and 7 bases from J, the junction contained 8 bases not matched to a gene. From germline, CDR1 is SGHRS and CDR2 YFSETQ. The CDR3 reads CASSHGTGAGEQYF. The CDR3 bases are TGCGCCAGCAGCCATGGGACAGGGGCAGGAGAGCAGTACTTC.

This clonotype was seen many times. The chain joins TRBV19 to TRBJ2-1; either TRBD1 or TRBD2 may supply D (7 bases each). V was trimmed by 7 bases and J by 4 bases, leaving 17 bases between them. Germline V lookup: CDR1 LNHDA, CDR2 SQIVND (reference sequence). The CDR3 is made up of 15 amino acids. As DNA, the CDR3 is TGTGCCAGTAAGGAGGCAGGGGGGGCTTACAATGAGCAGTTCTTC. Protein sequence: CASKEAGGAYNEQFF.

This clonotype was observed many times. DNA of the CDR3: TGTGCCACCAGTGATTCGGGGTACAATGAGCAGTTCTTC. Translated: CATSDSGYNEQFF. The V and J genes are TRBV24-1 and TRBJ2-1; a possible D gene is TRBD2 (5 bases). Germline V gene lookup returns CDR1 KGHDR and CDR2 SFDVKD. CDR3 length equals 13 residues. The ends were cut back, 2 bases at V and 4 bases at J, with 5 bases in the middle.

This clonotype has at least ten counts. The gene calls are TRBV3-1 and TRBJ2-7; D remains ambiguous. The CDR3 is 13 amino acids. The V end was cut by 3 bases, the J end by 0 bases, with 6 bases between. CDR1 and CDR2 from the germline V gene are LGHDT and YNNKEL (reference sequence). CDR3 region: CASSQGYSYEQYF. The CDR3 DNA reads as TGTGCCAGCAGCCAGGGTTACTCCTACGAGCAGTACTTC.

In this sample, this clonotype turned up many times. The chain couples TRBV12-5 to TRBJ1-2; D gene uncertain. Trimming shortened V by 3 bases and J by 8 bases, and 22 bases separated the two germline ends. Per the germline V gene, CDR1 is LGHNT and CDR2 is FRNRAP. The CDR3 runs 16 residues. CDR3 sequence (DNA): TGTGCTAGTGGTTTCCTCTTCATACCGGAAAATGGAGGCTACACCTTC. It is translated as CASGFLFIPENGGYTF.

This clonotype was recorded at least ten times. The rearrangement uses TRBV20-1 and TRBJ1-3; D gene unclear. With 3 bases removed from V and 3 bases from J, the gap between germline ends came to 9 bases. Per germline, CDR1 DFQATT and CDR2 SNEGSKA (reference sequence). The CDR3 runs to 13 residues. The CDR3 loop reads CSASAGVGNTIYF. As DNA, the CDR3 is TGCAGTGCTAGTGCCGGGGTTGGAAACACCATATATTTT.

This clonotype was counted at least ten times. The chain joins TRBV28 to TRBJ1-2; a possible D gene is TRBD1 (6 bases). This CDR3 region has 12 residues. Germline loops: CDR1 MDHEN, CDR2 SYDVKM. Trimming pared 6 bases from V and 4 bases from J, leaving 9 bases between. Written as DNA, the CDR3 is TGTGCCAGCAGACAGGGCGCCTATGGCTACACCTTC. Its translation is CASRQGAYGYTF.

This clonotype has a count of ten or more. The rearrangement joins TRBV20-1 to TRBJ2-3; 7 bases are a match to TRBD2. CDR3 length: 15 amino acids. From germline, CDR1 is DFQATT and CDR2 SNEGSKA (reference sequence). Unmatched junction bases numbered 9, after V lost 4 bases and J lost 2 bases. CDR3: CSAMPGLLDTDTQYF. Here the CDR3 DNA reads TGCAGTGCTATGCCGGGACTACTAGACACAGATACGCAGTATTTT.

The chain uses TRBV7-9 and TRBJ2-5; the D is unclear. Trimming pared 5 bases from V and 4 bases from J, leaving 20 bases between. CDR1 is SEHNR, CDR2 FQNEAQ, per germline (reference sequence). The CDR3 spans 16 residues. CDR3 sequence reads: CASSLWLGTRLETQYF. The CDR3 DNA sequence: TGTGCCAGCAGCCTTTGGCTTGGAACCCGCTTAGAGACCCAGTACTTC.

This clonotype showed up many times. V and J are TRBV20-1 and TRBJ2-2; weak D call: TRBD2 (5 bases). The CDR3 extends over 13 amino acids. Germline CDR1 reads DFQATT; CDR2 reads SNEGSKA (reference sequence). V lost 3 bases to trimming and J lost 5 bases, with 10 bases between them. The CDR3 reads CSARDTRTGELFF. The CDR3 coding sequence is TGCAGTGCTAGGGATACTAGGACCGGGGAGCTGTTTTTT.

This clonotype was found many times. This chain links TRBV6-5 with TRBJ2-7; 12 bases fit TRBD2. Trimming cost V 6 bases and J 2 bases; bases outside gene matches: 8. Germline V CDR1 and CDR2: MNHEY, SVGAGI. The CDR3 is 16 residues long. The DNA of the CDR3 is TGTGCCAGCAGCCCCCAGACTAGCGGGGGTCCCTACGAGCAGTACTTC. It is translated as CASSPQTSGGPYEQYF.

There are many counts of this clonotype. This chain links TRBV20-1 with TRBJ1-5; D call uncertain. The CDR3 consists of 13 residues. The V end was cut by 3 bases, the J end by 5 bases, with 11 bases between. Germline CDR1 and CDR2: DFQATT and SNEGSKA (reference sequence). CDR3 sequence reads: CSASPGGDQPQHF. CDR3 bases: TGCAGTGCTAGCCCTGGAGGCGATCAGCCCCAGCATTTT.

This clonotype has at least ten counts. This chain connects TRBV7-2 to TRBJ1-6; 9 bases are a match to TRBD1. Germline-derived CDR1 and CDR2 are SGHTA and FQGNSA. V shed 5 bases and J 6 bases; nucleotides not matched to a gene: 5. This CDR3 spans 15 amino acids. Here the CDR3 DNA reads TGTGCCAGCAGCCTCACAGGGGGCGGTAATTCACCCCTCCACTTT. Residues: CASSLTGGGNSPLHF.

Ten or more counts support this clonotype. The CDR3 here is CSAAGTGSGNTIYF. In DNA form, the CDR3 reads TGCAGTGCAGCCGGGACAGGCTCTGGAAACACCATATATTTT. V and J are TRBV20-1 and TRBJ1-3; 8 positions agree with TRBD1. Unmatched junction bases numbered 4, after V lost 6 bases and J lost 0 bases. This CDR3 is built from 14 residues. Per germline, CDR1 DFQATT and CDR2 SNEGSKA (reference sequence).

Many counts were recorded for this clonotype. The V call is TRBV7-9, the J call TRBJ1-2, with unresolved D. The CDR3 length is 15 residues. V was shortened by 5 bases and J by 0 bases, with 13 bases between the two germline ends. Per germline, CDR1 SEHNR and CDR2 FQNEAQ (reference sequence). The CDR3 nucleotides are TGTGCCAGCAGCCCCACGGACGGAGCTAACTATGGCTACACCTTC. It specifies CASSPTDGANYGYTF.

This clonotype occurred many times. The CDR3 coding sequence is TGTGCCACCGCACCCGGAGGGTTAAACTCTGGGGCCAACGTCCTGACTTTC. Translating gives CATAPGGLNSGANVLTF. The chain carries TRBV24-1 and TRBJ2-6; D may be TRBD2 (6 bases). The CDR3 extends over 17 amino acids. Germline V gene data show CDR1 as KGHDR and CDR2 as SFDVKD. The V end lost 9 bases, the J end lost 0 bases, and 17 bases lay between the germline ends.

This clonotype was seen many times. The V gene is TRBV10-3, the J gene TRBJ1-5; D unresolved. This CDR3 has 12 amino acids. V shed 0 bases and J shed 8 bases, with 5 bases lying between them. Looked up from germline, CDR1 is ENHRY and CDR2 is SYGVKD. The CDR3 spells CAISESGEPQHF. The CDR3 DNA reads TGTGCCATCAGTGAGTCTGGGGAGCCCCAGCATTTT.

The chain couples TRBV20-1 to TRBJ1-1; no clear D. Germline loops: CDR1 DFQATT, CDR2 SNEGSKA (reference sequence). CDR3 length equals 12 residues. V lost 3 bases and J 5 bases, leaving 10 bases between the germline ends. The chain's CDR3 is CSASKSGTEAFF. In DNA, the CDR3 is TGCAGTGCTAGTAAATCGGGGACTGAAGCTTTCTTT.

In its sample, this clonotype was seen many times. V gene TRBV20-1 combines with J gene TRBJ2-7, with D maybe TRBD1 (6 bases). The CDR3 runs 12 residues. The V end lost 5 bases, the J end lost 0 bases, and 8 bases lay between the germline ends. Germline V gene lookup returns CDR1 DFQATT and CDR2 SNEGSKA (reference sequence). Here the CDR3 DNA reads TGCAGTGCTGGACAGCTCTCCTACGAGCAGTACTTC. Translation gives CSAGQLSYEQYF.

This clonotype was counted a few times. Since a much larger clone is just one base distant, this may be a read error. This chain links TRBV18 with TRBJ1-5; TRBD1 matches 9 bases. This CDR3 has 14 amino acids. The germline CDR1 and CDR2 sequences are KGHSH and LQKENI. Here the CDR3 DNA reads TGTGCCAGCTCACCTGACAGGGGGGATCAGCACCAGCATTTT. Amino acid sequence: CASSPDRGDQHQHF. The full variable domain, with the rest looked up from reference TRBV18 and TRBJ1-5, is NAGVMQNPRHLVRRRGQEARLRCSPMKGHSHVYWYRQLPEEGLKFMVYLQKENIIDESGMPKERFSAEFPKEGPSILRIQQVVRGDSAAYFCASSPDRGDQHQHFGDGTRLSIL.

There are many counts of this clonotype. The chain recombines TRBV7-9 with TRBJ2-3; 10 bases agree with TRBD1. The CDR3 contains 16 residues. J gave up 2 bases and V 5 bases, and 7 bases lay outside the gene matches. The germline V gene encodes CDR1 SEHNR and CDR2 FQNEAQ (reference sequence). The CDR3 is CASSGTGQGITDTQYF. In DNA, the CDR3 is TGTGCCAGCAGCGGCACGGGACAGGGGATCACAGATACGCAGTATTTT.

This clonotype was seen many times. The CDR3 here is CSVEADTQYF. In nucleotides, the CDR3 is TGCAGCGTTGAAGCAGATACGCAGTATTTT. The V gene is TRBV29-1, the J gene TRBJ2-3; no definite D call. CDR3 length: 10 amino acids. The V gene's germline CDR1 is SQVTM and CDR2 ANQGSEA. With 1 base removed from V and 4 bases from J, the gap between germline ends came to 0 bases.

The chain recombines TRBV3-1 with TRBJ1-1, with 9 positions matching TRBD1. The CDR3 is 13 amino acids. Germline-derived CDR1 and CDR2 are LGHDT and YNNKEL (reference sequence). V shed 1 base and J 8 bases; nucleotides not matched to a gene: 2. CDR3 DNA sequence: TGTGCCAGCAGCCAAGTACAGGGGGCCGAAGCTTTCTTT. Amino acids: CASSQVQGAEAFF.

This clonotype was found many times. CDR3 sequence: CASSQEVWGLAGAGEQFF. Written as DNA, the CDR3 is TGTGCCAGCAGCCAAGAAGTGTGGGGACTAGCGGGGGCAGGTGAGCAGTTCTTC. The V gene is TRBV4-2, the J gene TRBJ2-1, with 14 bases identical to TRBD2. The CDR3 has 18 residues. Trimming removed 0 bases from V and 9 bases from J; junction bases left unmatched: 10. From germline, CDR1 is LGHNA and CDR2 YNFKEQ.

This clonotype was counted at least ten times. J is TRBJ1-2 and V is TRBV18; the D is unclear. CDR1 is KGHSH, CDR2 LQKENI, per germline. V lost 1 base and J 7 bases, leaving 25 bases between the germline ends. CDR3 length: 18 residues. CDR3 coding DNA: TGTGCCAGCTCACCACGGGAGGACTCCCCTCGCGGATCTTCTGGCTACACCTTC. Translation gives CASSPREDSPRGSSGYTF.